The entry below describes one T cell receptor (beta chain). This clone was seen just once. There is no known antigen for this receptor. The sample holds no much larger clone one base away, and base qualities are not on file. The immunoSEQ Assay, a bias-controlled multiplex PCR, was used to amplify TCRbeta CDR3 regions from genomic DNA. The paper's data handling went like this. The number of nucleated cells in each sample was estimated by amplification of reference gene primers within the assay. To quantify the absolute abundance of each unique TCRbeta CDR3 rearrangement, sequence reads were collapsed and filtered. For each sample, productive Simpson clonality was calculated as the square root of Simpson's diversity index over productive rearrangements. This immuneACCESS table, as held by TCRdb, lists in-frame sequences with V and J called but not all clones. Of the missing ones, under half trace to an unresolved V gene in checked studies; the others have no known cause. That table gives V, J and clone size, and the DNA gave D and trimming. This sample comprises some 220,000 clones, 65% to 85% of them detected only once. The ten top clones hold 3% to 3.5% of the sample.

A second Seattle source provided samples from volunteer blood donors who had recovered from COVID-19. Collaborating institutions collected whole blood in K2EDTA tubes following their own protocols. For TCRbeta analysis, collaborators shipped samples in one of three forms: frozen whole blood, isolated PBMCs, or DNA extracted from either of those sample types. This specimen belongs to a study of blood T cell repertoires in COVID-19 (dated by TCRdb to 2020 to 2021). Background for the entire study: Samples from collaborators originated in the United States, Italy and Spain and spanned both the acute and convalescent phases of COVID-19. The samples were drawn from the first 160 participants of the ongoing ImmuneRACE study and from over 950 subjects provided by 6 global collaborators. Nearly every sample came with metadata listing a de-identified subject ID, COVID-19 status, age in years and sex. The prospective study material was composed of cDNA or gDNA derived from T cells, B-cell-depleted T cells, or PBMCs. Deeply sampled blood TCRbeta repertoires from subjects exposed to, actively infected with, or recovered from COVID-19 were included in the dataset. The repertoires were released in a freely available public database meant as a resource for research on the immune response to SARS-CoV-2. Where HLA class I and class II types were available, the types were taken from metadata supplied by the sample provider, not from assay-based typing. Overall study outcomes, separate from this receptor: The amount of clinical and demographic metadata varied by source and participant and was provided uncurated.

The CDR3 runs 11 amino acids, cysteine and phenylalanine included. The retained sequence is limited to the CDR3, 33 bases, with the frame set at the first base. This TCR derives from a young woman who had recovered from COVID-19. The rearranged segments are TRBV21-1 and TRBJ2-2; the table's D call, TRBD2, has no DNA check behind it. TRBV21-1 is tagged as a pseudogene. Sequenced material: peripheral blood. The CDR3 protein is CASIRAGELFF. The nucleotide sequence reads TGTGCCAGCATTAGAGCCGGGGAGCTGTTTTTT.